A selection of T cell receptor beta chains follows, all from one sample in a study of tumor-infiltrating lymphocytes in localized non-small cell lung cancer. Clones were sequenced by immunoSEQ multiplex PCR, and TCRdb holds only the in-frame ones, with some missing. In the table there are roughly 9,500 clones, less than 80% of which are singletons. Sequenced sample: lung tumor tissue. The receptors stem from a human donor with non-small cell lung cancer. The CDR3 runs from the conserved cysteine through the conserved F or W. The D gene is left open where the match is weak. Clone size, where shown, is once, few, many, or a class for clones that have expanded.

d_call: .; clone_size: .; v_call: TRBV9; j_call: TRBJ2-1; cdr3_nt: TGTGCCAGCAGCCGCACAGGGCGCAATGAGCAGTTCTTC; cdr3_aa: CASSRTGRNEQFF
d_call: .; clone_size: .; v_call: TRBV29-1; j_call: TRBJ2-1; cdr3_nt: TGCAGCGTTGACTCGCTTACCCTGGGCGAGCAGTTCTTC; cdr3_aa: CSVDSLTLGEQFF
d_call: .; clone_size: .; v_call: TRBV13; j_call: TRBJ2-5; cdr3_nt: TGTGCCAGCAGCTTACAGGCAGGGGAAGAGACCCAGTACTTC; cdr3_aa: CASSLQAGEETQYF
d_call: .; clone_size: .; v_call: TRBV4-3; j_call: TRBJ1-3; cdr3_nt: TGCGCCAGCAGCCACGGGTCATCCCGGGTTTTCTCTGGAAACACCATATATTTT; cdr3_aa: CASSHGSSRVFSGNTIYF
d_call: TRBD1; clone_size: .; v_call: TRBV7-2; j_call: TRBJ1-2; cdr3_nt: TGTGCCAGCAGCGTGACAGGGACTAACTATGGCTACACCTTC; cdr3_aa: CASSVTGTNYGYTF
d_call: TRBD1; clone_size: .; v_call: TRBV29-1; j_call: TRBJ2-7; cdr3_nt: TGCAGCGCTCGGACAGGGGCGAGTTACGAGCAGTACTTC; cdr3_aa: CSARTGASYEQYF
d_call: .; clone_size: .; v_call: TRBV6-5; j_call: TRBJ1-3; cdr3_nt: TGTGCCAGCAGTTACTCCGGAGAAAGGAACACCATATATTTT; cdr3_aa: CASSYSGERNTIYF
d_call: .; clone_size: .; v_call: TRBV27; j_call: TRBJ2-3; cdr3_nt: TGTGCCAGCTCCCTTTCCCCCCTATCTAGCCCCCATCGAGCGGATACGCAGTATTTT; cdr3_aa: CASSLSPLSSPHRADTQYF
d_call: TRBD2; clone_size: .; v_call: TRBV11-2; j_call: TRBJ2-1; cdr3_nt: TGTGCCAGCAGCTTGGATGGGACTAGCGACAATGAGCAGTTCTTC; cdr3_aa: CASSLDGTSDNEQFF
d_call: .; clone_size: .; v_call: TRBV14; j_call: TRBJ2-2; cdr3_nt: TGTGCCAGCAGCTCCTTTGGGAGTGCCGGGGAGCTGTTTTTT; cdr3_aa: CASSSFGSAGELFF
d_call: TRBD2; clone_size: .; v_call: TRBV5-1; j_call: TRBJ2-2; cdr3_nt: TGCGCCAGCAGCTTGGGTCTAGCGGGGAACACCGGGGAGCTGTTTTTT; cdr3_aa: CASSLGLAGNTGELFF
d_call: .; clone_size: .; v_call: TRBV5-4; j_call: TRBJ1-1; cdr3_nt: TGTGCCAGCAGCTGCTGTGGACGGTGGAACACTGAAGCTTTCTTT; cdr3_aa: CASSCCGRWNTEAFF
d_call: .; clone_size: .; v_call: TRBV5-6; j_call: TRBJ1-2; cdr3_nt: TGTGCCAGCAGCTTGGGAGCAGGCGCCTCTAGGGATGGCTACACCTTC; cdr3_aa: CASSLGAGASRDGYTF
d_call: .; clone_size: .; v_call: TRBV9; j_call: TRBJ2-1; cdr3_nt: TGTGCCAGCAGCGGCGGCCTGGGCGGGTCTTACAATGAGCAGTTCTTC; cdr3_aa: CASSGGLGGSYNEQFF
d_call: .; clone_size: .; v_call: TRBV18; j_call: TRBJ2-5; cdr3_nt: TGTGCCAGCTCACCACCCTTCTTAGAGACCCAGTACTTC; cdr3_aa: CASSPPFLETQYF
d_call: .; clone_size: .; v_call: TRBV5-1; j_call: TRBJ1-1; cdr3_nt: TGCGCCAGCAGCTCCCTCCGGGACAACCTGAACACTGAAGCTTTCTTT; cdr3_aa: CASSSLRDNLNTEAFF
d_call: TRBD1; clone_size: .; v_call: TRBV5-1; j_call: TRBJ1-2; cdr3_nt: TGCGCCAGCAGCTCAACAGGGGTCGGAGAAGATGGCTACACCTTC; cdr3_aa: CASSSTGVGEDGYTF
d_call: .; clone_size: .; v_call: TRBV18; j_call: TRBJ2-3; cdr3_nt: TGTGCCAGCTCACCACTTGAGGATCAAGATACGCAGTATTTT; cdr3_aa: CASSPLEDQDTQYF
d_call: .; clone_size: .; v_call: TRBV29-1; j_call: TRBJ2-5; cdr3_nt: TGCAGCGTCCCCCGGGGGGAGACCCAGTACTTC; cdr3_aa: CSVPRGETQYF
d_call: .; clone_size: .; v_call: TRBV9; j_call: TRBJ2-1; cdr3_nt: TGTGCCAGCAGCGTAGGAACGAGGTACAATGAGCAGTTCTTC; cdr3_aa: CASSVGTRYNEQFF
d_call: TRBD1; clone_size: .; v_call: TRBV6-1; j_call: TRBJ2-5; cdr3_nt: TGTGCCAGCAGTGAAACGACAGGGGGAGAGACCCAGTACTTC; cdr3_aa: CASSETTGGETQYF
d_call: .; clone_size: .; v_call: TRBV7-9; j_call: TRBJ1-5; cdr3_nt: TGTGCCAGCAGCTTAGGTGGGGCTGTTCAGCCCCAGCATTTT; cdr3_aa: CASSLGGAVQPQHF
d_call: .; clone_size: .; v_call: TRBV27; j_call: TRBJ1-3; cdr3_nt: TGTGCCAGCAACAAAACGGGAAACACCATATATTTT; cdr3_aa: CASNKTGNTIYF
d_call: TRBD1; clone_size: .; v_call: TRBV7-9; j_call: TRBJ2-6; cdr3_nt: TGTGCCAGCAGGCCCCCCGGGACAGGGAACTCTGGGGCCAACGTCCTGACTTTC; cdr3_aa: CASRPPGTGNSGANVLTF
d_call: .; clone_size: .; v_call: TRBV2; j_call: TRBJ1-2; cdr3_nt: TGTGCCAGCAACCCCCCGGCCTATGGCTACACCTTC; cdr3_aa: CASNPPAYGYTF
d_call: .; clone_size: .; v_call: TRBV2; j_call: TRBJ1-4; cdr3_nt: TGTGCCAGCGGACGGACTGCGGTGAGGGAAAAACTGTTTTTT; cdr3_aa: CASGRTAVREKLFF
d_call: .; clone_size: .; v_call: TRBV4-3; j_call: TRBJ1-1; cdr3_nt: TGCGCCAGCAGCCAAGCTGTCTACATGAACACTGAAGCTTTCTTT; cdr3_aa: CASSQAVYMNTEAFF
d_call: .; clone_size: .; v_call: TRBV7-9; j_call: TRBJ1-6; cdr3_nt: TGTGCCAGCAGCTTAGTCCTCTTTAACGCCGGGTATAATTCACCCCTCCACTTT; cdr3_aa: CASSLVLFNAGYNSPLHF
d_call: TRBD2; clone_size: few; v_call: TRBV7-6; j_call: TRBJ2-7; cdr3_nt: TGTGCCAGCAGCTCTAGCGGGGGGGCCTACGAGCAGTACTTC; cdr3_aa: CASSSSGGAYEQYF
d_call: TRBD2; clone_size: .; v_call: TRBV5-1; j_call: TRBJ2-3; cdr3_nt: TGCGCCAGCAGCTCTCTAGCGGGGGGGACCACAGCCCTTGATACGCAGTATTTT; cdr3_aa: CASSSLAGGTTALDTQYF
d_call: .; clone_size: .; v_call: TRBV5-1; j_call: TRBJ2-7; cdr3_nt: TGCGCCAGCAGCCCAGGCGGGGGCCGCAGCTACGAGCAGTACTTC; cdr3_aa: CASSPGGGRSYEQYF
d_call: .; clone_size: .; v_call: TRBV5-6; j_call: TRBJ2-1; cdr3_nt: TGTGCCAGCAGGTTGACTGCGTACAATGAGCAGTTCTTC; cdr3_aa: CASRLTAYNEQFF
d_call: TRBD1; clone_size: .; v_call: TRBV5-5; j_call: TRBJ1-5; cdr3_nt: TGTGCCAGCAGCTTATCTACAGGGGTAATGGGCAATCAGCCCCAGCATTTT; cdr3_aa: CASSLSTGVMGNQPQHF
d_call: .; clone_size: .; v_call: TRBV14; j_call: TRBJ1-1; cdr3_nt: TGTGCCAGCACCCCAGACGGTCCAGCCATGAACACTGAAGCTTTCTTT; cdr3_aa: CASTPDGPAMNTEAFF
d_call: .; clone_size: .; v_call: TRBV7-8; j_call: TRBJ2-7; cdr3_nt: TGTGCCAGCAGCTTGTTGAACAGGCAGGTTTACGAGCAGTACTTC; cdr3_aa: CASSLLNRQVYEQYF
d_call: .; clone_size: .; v_call: TRBV28; j_call: TRBJ2-6; cdr3_nt: TGTGCCAGCTTCAGCGGGTTCCGGGACGTCCCTTCCTCTGGGGCCAACGTCCTGACTTTC; cdr3_aa: CASFSGFRDVPSSGANVLTF
d_call: .; clone_size: .; v_call: TRBV12-5; j_call: TRBJ2-5; cdr3_nt: TGTGCTAGTGGGGGAACCGAGACCCAGTACTTC; cdr3_aa: CASGGTETQYF
d_call: .; clone_size: .; v_call: TRBV6-5; j_call: TRBJ2-5; cdr3_nt: TGTGCCAGCAGTTACTCGCTGACCGATCAAGAGACCCAGTACTTC; cdr3_aa: CASSYSLTDQETQYF
d_call: TRBD1; clone_size: .; v_call: TRBV29-1; j_call: TRBJ2-3; cdr3_nt: TGCAGCGGCAAAAAACGGACAGGGGTAGTAACAGATACGCAGTATTTT; cdr3_aa: CSGKKRTGVVTDTQYF
d_call: .; clone_size: .; v_call: TRBV5-1; j_call: TRBJ2-5; cdr3_nt: TGCGCCAGCAGCTTGGGGAGTGGGACCTCCCTGCAAGAGACCCAGTACTTC; cdr3_aa: CASSLGSGTSLQETQYF
d_call: .; clone_size: .; v_call: TRBV7-2; j_call: TRBJ1-1; cdr3_nt: TGTGCCAGCAGCTTAGCTTTGGGGACCACTGAAGCTTTCTTT; cdr3_aa: CASSLALGTTEAFF
d_call: .; clone_size: .; v_call: TRBV29-1; j_call: TRBJ1-6; cdr3_nt: TGCAGCGTTGAAGATCTTAGGGTTGGGGGAAATTCACCCCTCCACTTT; cdr3_aa: CSVEDLRVGGNSPLHF
d_call: .; clone_size: .; v_call: TRBV6-1; j_call: TRBJ1-2; cdr3_nt: TGTGCCAGCAGTGAAACAGGTGGCTATGGCTACACCTTC; cdr3_aa: CASSETGGYGYTF
d_call: TRBD1; clone_size: .; v_call: TRBV5-1; j_call: TRBJ1-1; cdr3_nt: TGCGCCAGCATAAGGGACAGCACCTCCACTGAAGCTTTCTTT; cdr3_aa: CASIRDSTSTEAFF
d_call: .; clone_size: .; v_call: TRBV20-1; j_call: TRBJ2-1; cdr3_nt: TGCAGTGCGGAATACAATGAGCAGTTCTTC; cdr3_aa: CSAEYNEQFF
d_call: TRBD1; clone_size: .; v_call: TRBV29-1; j_call: TRBJ1-1; cdr3_nt: TGCAGCGCCCCACCTACCGGGACAGGGGTTTTGGAAGCTTTCTTT; cdr3_aa: CSAPPTGTGVLEAFF
d_call: .; clone_size: .; v_call: TRBV5-6; j_call: TRBJ2-5; cdr3_nt: TGTGCCAGCAGCTTCCAAGAGACCCAGTACTTC; cdr3_aa: CASSFQETQYF
d_call: TRBD1; clone_size: .; v_call: TRBV6-5; j_call: TRBJ2-2; cdr3_nt: TGTGCCAGCGAACCACAACAGGGGGTAGCCGGGGAGCTGTTTTTT; cdr3_aa: CASEPQQGVAGELFF
d_call: .; clone_size: .; v_call: TRBV4-2; j_call: TRBJ1-2; cdr3_nt: TGTGCCAGCAGCCAAGACCGGACCGCCTCGGGCTACACCTTC; cdr3_aa: CASSQDRTASGYTF
d_call: TRBD1; clone_size: .; v_call: TRBV4-1; j_call: TRBJ1-1; cdr3_nt: TGCGCCAGCAGCCAAGAGGACAGGGTTTGGCGCACTGAAGCTTTCTTT; cdr3_aa: CASSQEDRVWRTEAFF